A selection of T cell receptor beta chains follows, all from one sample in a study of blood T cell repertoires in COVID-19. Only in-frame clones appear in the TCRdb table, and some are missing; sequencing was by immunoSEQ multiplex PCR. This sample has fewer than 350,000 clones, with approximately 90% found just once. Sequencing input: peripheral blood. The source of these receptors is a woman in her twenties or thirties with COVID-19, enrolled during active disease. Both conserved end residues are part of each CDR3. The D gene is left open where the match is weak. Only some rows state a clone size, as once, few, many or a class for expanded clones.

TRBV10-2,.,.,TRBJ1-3,CASPARLSSGNTIYF,TGCGCCAGCCCCGCGAGACTGAGCTCTGGAAACACCATATATTTT
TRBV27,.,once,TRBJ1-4,CASSFIQGGNEKLFF,TGTGCCAGCAGTTTCATACAGGGAGGGAATGAAAAACTGTTTTTT
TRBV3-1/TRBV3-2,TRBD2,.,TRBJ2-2,CASSPAGGQTGELFF,TGTGCCAGCAGCCCAGCGGGGGGGCAGACCGGGGAGCTGTTTTTT
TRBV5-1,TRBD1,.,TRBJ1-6,CASSTGTGDSPLHF,TGCGCCAGCAGCACCGGGACAGGGGATTCACCCCTCCACTTT
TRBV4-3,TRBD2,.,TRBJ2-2,CASSHRRGLAGDYTGELFF,TGCGCCAGCAGCCACAGGAGGGGGCTAGCGGGGGACTACACCGGGGAGCTGTTTTTT
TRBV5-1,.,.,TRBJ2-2,CASSAGPTGELFF,TGCGCCAGCAGCGCCGGTCCCACCGGGGAGCTGTTTTTT
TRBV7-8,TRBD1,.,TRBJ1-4,CASSLIPGTGFATNEKLFF,TGTGCCAGCAGCTTAATTCCCGGGACAGGGTTTGCAACTAATGAAAAACTGTTTTTT
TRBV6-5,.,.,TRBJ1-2,CASSYEVGEGGYTF,TGTGCCAGCAGTTACGAGGTTGGGGAGGGTGGCTACACCTTC
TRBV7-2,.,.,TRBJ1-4,CASSFLAGDNEKLFF,TGTGCCAGCAGCTTTCTTGCGGGGGATAATGAAAAACTGTTTTTT
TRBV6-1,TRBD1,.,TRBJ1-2,CASSGPGQRTNYGYTF,TGTGCCAGCAGTGGACCGGGACAGAGAACTAACTATGGCTACACCTTC
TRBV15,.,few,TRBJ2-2,CATSRDLGGELFF,TGTGCCACCAGCAGAGATCTCGGCGGGGAGCTGTTTTTT
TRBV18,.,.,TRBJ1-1,CASSPNTGNTEAFF,TGTGCCAGCTCACCAAATACAGGGAACACTGAAGCTTTCTTT
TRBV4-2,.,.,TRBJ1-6,CASSTGTSSYNSPLHF,TGTGCCAGCAGCACAGGGACCAGCTCCTATAATTCACCCCTCCACTTT
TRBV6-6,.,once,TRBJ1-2,CASSYSLSQGGYTF,TGTGCCAGCAGTTACTCGTTGTCGCAGGGGGGCTACACCTTC
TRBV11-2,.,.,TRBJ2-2,CASSFGGIDTGELFF,TGTGCCAGCAGCTTCGGGGGAATAGACACCGGGGAGCTGTTTTTT
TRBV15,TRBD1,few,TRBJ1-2,CATRQGLNYGYTF,TGTGCCACCAGACAGGGGCTTAACTATGGCTACACCTTC
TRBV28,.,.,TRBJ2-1,CASTLGGAPYNEQFF,TGTGCCAGCACCCTTGGGGGGGCTCCGTACAATGAGCAGTTCTTC
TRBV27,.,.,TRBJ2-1,CASSSPGVRNEQFF,TGTGCCAGCAGTTCCCCGGGGGTACGCAATGAGCAGTTCTTC
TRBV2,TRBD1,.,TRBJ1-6,CASSDGTALSPLHF,TGTGCCAGCAGTGATGGGACAGCACTTTCACCCCTCCACTTT
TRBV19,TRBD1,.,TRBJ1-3,CASSMGTAGNTIYF,TGTGCCAGTAGTATGGGGACAGCTGGAAACACCATATATTTT
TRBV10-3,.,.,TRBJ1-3,CATRLSSGNTIYF,TGTGCCACACGACTGAGCTCTGGAAACACCATATATTTT
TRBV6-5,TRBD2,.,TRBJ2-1,CASRISGGGYNEQFF,TGTGCCAGCAGGATTAGCGGGGGGGGATACAATGAGCAGTTCTTC
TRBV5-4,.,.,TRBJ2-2,CASSLQFGELFF,TGTGCCAGCAGCTTGCAGTTCGGGGAGCTGTTTTTT
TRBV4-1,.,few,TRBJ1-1,CASSQTGTGTEAFF,TGCGCCAGCAGCCAGACAGGTACGGGGACTGAAGCTTTCTTT
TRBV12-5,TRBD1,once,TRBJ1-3,CASGRNRGQYSGNTIYF,TGTGCTAGTGGTCGCAACCGGGGACAGTACTCTGGAAACACCATATATTTT
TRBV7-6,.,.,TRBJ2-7,CASSLQQGYEQYF,TGTGCCAGCAGCTTACAGCAGGGCTACGAGCAGTACTTC
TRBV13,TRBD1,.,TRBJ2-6,CASSNRDRGRAGANVLTF,TGTGCCAGCAGCAACCGGGACAGGGGGAGAGCTGGGGCCAACGTCCTGACTTTC
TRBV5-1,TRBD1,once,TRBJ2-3,CASSLAVLLRDRETDTQYF,TGCGCCAGCAGCTTGGCCGTACTTTTGCGGGACAGGGAGACAGATACGCAGTATTTT
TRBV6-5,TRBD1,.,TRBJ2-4,CASSRGTGTVDIQYF,TGTGCCAGCAGTCGCGGGACAGGCACTGTGGACATTCAGTACTTC
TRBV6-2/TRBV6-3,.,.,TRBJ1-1,CASSYSRGGGSEAFF,TGTGCCAGCAGTTACTCGAGAGGAGGTGGGAGTGAAGCTTTCTTT
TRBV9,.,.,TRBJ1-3,CASSVVSSGNTIYF,TGTGCCAGCAGCGTAGTCAGCTCTGGAAACACCATATATTTT
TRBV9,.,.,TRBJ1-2,CASSVSGAVNYGYTF,TGTGCCAGCAGCGTATCAGGGGCTGTTAACTATGGCTACACCTTC
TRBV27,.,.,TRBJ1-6,CASSYGGGSPLHF,TGTGCCAGCAGTTACGGAGGTGGTTCACCCCTCCACTTT
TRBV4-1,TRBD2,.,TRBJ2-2,CASSQQAGGLAGELFF,TGCGCCAGCAGCCAACAAGCGGGGGGGCTTGCCGGGGAGCTGTTTTTT
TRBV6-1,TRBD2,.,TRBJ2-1,CASSEAGGGVNEQFF,TGTGCCAGCAGTGAAGCGGGCGGGGGGGTCAATGAGCAGTTCTTC
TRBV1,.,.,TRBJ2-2,CTSSHLGTSGPTGELFF,TGCACCAGCAGCCATCTAGGGACTAGCGGACCCACCGGGGAGCTGTTTTTT
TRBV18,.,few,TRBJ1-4,CASSPPAGDPFF,TGTGCCAGCTCACCACCGGCGGGAGACCCGTTTTTT
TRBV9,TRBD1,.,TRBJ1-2,CASSVAETGIANYGYTF,TGTGCCAGCAGCGTAGCCGAGACAGGGATAGCTAACTATGGCTACACCTTC
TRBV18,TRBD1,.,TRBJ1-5,CASSPGTGGNQPQHF,TGTGCCAGCTCGCCCGGGACAGGCGGCAATCAGCCCCAGCATTTT
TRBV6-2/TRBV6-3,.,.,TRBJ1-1,CASSYQGIRNTEAFF,TGTGCCAGCAGTTACCAGGGGATTAGGAACACTGAAGCTTTCTTT
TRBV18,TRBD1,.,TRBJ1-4,CASSPPGQGVGEKLFF,TGTGCCAGCTCACCACCGGGACAGGGAGTAGGAGAAAAACTGTTTTTT
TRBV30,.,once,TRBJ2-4,CAWSGTENIQYF,TGTGCCTGGAGTGGGACAGAAAACATTCAGTACTTC
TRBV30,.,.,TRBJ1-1,CAWSSTHLSGHSWGKAFF,TGTGCCTGGAGTTCCACCCATCTCTCGGGACACTCGTGGGGAAAAGCTTTCTTT
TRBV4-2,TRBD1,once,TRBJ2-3,CASSQGSGDRGQDTQYF,TGTGCCAGCAGCCAAGGAAGTGGGGACAGGGGGCAAGATACGCAGTATTTT
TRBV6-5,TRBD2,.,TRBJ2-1,CASSYDGGTYNEQFF,TGTGCCAGCAGTTACGACGGGGGGACCTACAATGAGCAGTTCTTC
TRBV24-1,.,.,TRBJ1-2,CATSAPERGDYGYTF,TGTGCCACCAGTGCCCCTGAACGGGGGGACTATGGCTACACCTTC
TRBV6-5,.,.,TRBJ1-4,CASSYSRGGLGEKLFF,TGTGCCAGCAGTTACTCCCGAGGAGGACTTGGGGAAAAACTGTTTTTT
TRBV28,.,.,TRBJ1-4,CASSLRSPRGEKLFF,TGTGCCAGCAGTTTACGGTCCCCTAGGGGGGAAAAACTGTTTTTT
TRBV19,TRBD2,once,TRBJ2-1,CASSFSGGSYNEQFF,TGTGCCAGTAGCTTTAGCGGGGGGTCCTACAATGAGCAGTTCTTC
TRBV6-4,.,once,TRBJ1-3,CASSALSSGHFSGNTIYF,TGTGCCAGCAGCGCTCTGAGTTCGGGACACTTCTCTGGAAACACCATATATTTT
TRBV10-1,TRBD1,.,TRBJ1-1,CASTDRVGTEAFF,TGCGCCAGCACAGACAGGGTGGGCACTGAAGCTTTCTTT
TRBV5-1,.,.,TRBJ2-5,CASSSSPTGQETQYF,TGCGCCAGCAGCTCTTCTCCTACAGGTCAAGAGACCCAGTACTTC
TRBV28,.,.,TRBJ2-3,CASSFWGHADTQYF,TGTGCCAGCAGTTTTTGGGGGCACGCAGATACGCAGTATTTT
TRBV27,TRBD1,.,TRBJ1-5,CASSHRGLHQPQHF,TGTGCCAGCAGTCACAGGGGGCTTCATCAGCCCCAGCATTTT
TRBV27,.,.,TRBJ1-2,CASSLRGNYGYTF,TGTGCCAGCAGTTTAAGGGGGAACTATGGCTACACCTTC
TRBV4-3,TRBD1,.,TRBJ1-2,CASSRSLRTGHYGYTF,TGCGCCAGCAGCCGGTCCCTTCGGACAGGGCACTATGGCTACACCTTC
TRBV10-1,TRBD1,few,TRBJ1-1,CASSGGRGLSYNTEAFF,TGCGCCAGCAGTGGGGGCAGGGGGCTTTCCTATAACACTGAAGCTTTCTTT
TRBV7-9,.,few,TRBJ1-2,CASSLGRLRDYGYTF,TGTGCCAGCAGCCTAGGGCGGTTACGTGACTATGGCTACACCTTC
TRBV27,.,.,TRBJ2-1,CASSPRQVAEQFF,TGTGCCAGCAGTCCCCGGCAGGTCGCTGAGCAGTTCTTC
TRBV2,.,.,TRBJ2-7,CASSAGFYEQYF,TGTGCCAGCAGTGCGGGGTTCTACGAGCAGTACTTC